This T cell receptor beta chain was recorded in a study of blood T cells in healthy people across ages. The study drew donors from healthy Caucasian individuals in Russia aged 6 to 90. Alongside a J-beta primer mix, a sample-barcoded 5' primer served in a second PCR lasting 7 to 11 cycles. TCRdb independently ran MiXCR on the 5' RACE reads; one entry per CDR3 protein. This table holds about 1.5 million distinct CDR3 sequences, approximately 42% found once. This CDR3 has 18 amino acids. Germline V CDR1 and CDR2: SGDLS, YYNGEE. With V trimmed by 6 bases and J by 0 bases, 14 bases remained unmatched. This clonotype originated in a woman aged 18-30 years in good health. Specimen: blood. V is TRBV9 and J is TRBJ2-1; 8 bases map to TRBD2. The CDR3 DNA follows: TGTGCCAGCACTAGTGGTAGCGGGATGCTAACCTCCTACAATGAGCAGTTCTTC. Translation: CASTSGSGMLTSYNEQFF.